The 18 T cell receptor beta chains below come from one sample, sequenced in a study of a mutant IDH1 vaccine in newly diagnosed glioma. No antigen has been assigned to these receptors. TCRdb keeps only in-frame clones here, not all; method: immunoSEQ multiplex PCR. Among about 48,000 clones listed, about three quarters were seen once. Time point described: week 35, safety follow-up. A 20-mer mutant IDH1 peptide at 300 ug was injected subcutaneously with topical imiquimod. Sequenced here: PBMCs, sampled from a glioma patient whose treatment included an IDH1 peptide vaccine. The source of these receptors is a man aged 35-49 years with glioma.

The rearrangement links TRBV7-9 to TRBJ2-3, with D maybe TRBD2 (5 bases). V shed 4 bases and J shed 2 bases, with 10 bases lying between them. The CDR3 is 14 residues long. Germline CDR1 reads SEHNR; CDR2 reads FQNEAQ (reference sequence). Here the CDR3 DNA reads TGTGCCAGCAGCTCCGGCGGGCCCACAGATACGCAGTATTTT. This sequence encodes CASSSGGPTDTQYF.

V and J are TRBV9 and TRBJ2-7; 14 positions agree with TRBD2. V was clipped by 5 bases and J by 0 bases; unmatched bases: 7. The length of the CDR3 is 17 residues. Germline CDR1 SGDLS, CDR2 YYNGEE. CDR3 sequence (DNA): TGTGCCAGCAGGAGTCCCGGGACTAGCGGGAGCTCCTACGAGCAGTACGTC. Residues: CASRSPGTSGSSYEQYV.

The chain carries TRBV7-2 and TRBJ2-2, with 13 bases aligning to TRBD2. CDR3 length: 17 amino acids. The germline V gene has CDR1 SGHTA and CDR2 FQGNSA. V shed 3 bases and J 5 bases; nucleotides not matched to a gene: 6. CDR3 sequence reads: CASSFSGTSGTTGELFF. CDR3 bases: TGTGCCAGCAGCTTCTCCGGGACTAGCGGGACGACCGGGGAGCTGTTTTTT.

This rearrangement joins TRBV6-5 to TRBJ2-7; D tentatively fits TRBD1 or TRBD2 (5 bases each). The V gene's germline CDR1 is MNHEY and CDR2 SVGAGI. Trimming stripped 7 bases from V and 5 bases from J, with 21 bases between. The CDR3 spans 15 residues. CDR3 DNA sequence: TGTGCCAGCACTCTCCGGGACGGAGCTTACCACGAGCAGTACTTC. Encoded protein: CASTLRDGAYHEQYF.

The CDR3 region has the DNA TGTGCCAGTAGCCATGTCGGGAGGCTATACAATGAGCAGTTCTTC. This codes for CASSHVGRLYNEQFF. This rearrangement joins TRBV19 to TRBJ2-1, with 7 bases aligning to TRBD2. The germline V gene encodes CDR1 LNHDA and CDR2 SQIVND (reference sequence). The CDR3 covers 15 residues. V was pared by 6 bases and J by 4 bases, with 9 bases of the junction left unmatched.

This chain links TRBV5-1 with TRBJ1-2; D is unresolved. Germline loops: CDR1 SGHRS, CDR2 YFSETQ. This CDR3 has 15 residues. Trimming took 4 bases from V and 5 from J, leaving 18 bases between them. In nucleotides, the CDR3 is TGCGCCAGCAGCACCGCCGCCGCGGGAGATTATGGCTACACCTTC. As protein: CASSTAAAGDYGYTF.

The CDR3: CASSLVQSPSLFF. CDR3 nucleotide sequence: TGTGCCAGCAGCTTAGTGCAGTCTCCGTCCTTGTTCTTC. This rearrangement joins TRBV11-2 to TRBJ2-1; no clear D. V lost 1 base and J lost 15, with 16 bases in between. The CDR3 sequence is 13 residues long. Germline V gene lookup returns CDR1 SGHAT and CDR2 FQNNGV.

J is TRBJ1-4 and V is TRBV2; maybe TRBD1 (5 bases). Trimming pared 5 bases from V and 4 bases from J, leaving 8 bases between. The CDR3 runs 13 residues. Looked up from germline, CDR1 is SNHLY and CDR2 is FYNNEI. CDR3 loop: CASSRGINEKLFF. As DNA, the CDR3 is TGTGCCAGCAGTCGGGGGATTAATGAAAAACTGTTTTTT. The entire variable domain, with the rest obtained from reference TRBV2 and TRBJ1-4, is as follows: EPEVTQTPSHQVTQMGQEVILRCVPISNHLYFYWYRQILGQKVEFLVSFYNNEISEKSEIFDDQFSVERPDGSNFTLKIRSTKLEDSAMYFCASSRGINEKLFFGSGTQLSVL.

The chain is built from TRBV6-6 and TRBJ1-3, with D unresolved. Germline CDR1 reads MNHNY; CDR2 reads SVGAGI (reference sequence). The CDR3 spans 13 residues. V dropped 2 bases and J dropped 0 bases, with 2 bases sitting between them. The CDR3 DNA reads TGTGCCAGCAGTTACACCTCTGGAAACACCATATATTTT. Its protein is CASSYTSGNTIYF.

The chain links TRBV5-1 to TRBJ2-1; TRBD1 is a possible D gene (6 bases). CDR1 and CDR2 (germline): SGHRS, YFSETQ. V dropped 0 bases and J dropped 9 bases, with 13 bases sitting between them. The length of the CDR3 is 14 residues. In nucleotides, the CDR3 is TGCGCCAGCAGCTTGGCTCTGGACAGCCCTGAGCAGTTCTTC. Translation: CASSLALDSPEQFF.

The chain joins TRBV29-1 to TRBJ2-4; 12 nucleotides line up with TRBD1. With V trimmed by 2 bases and J by 7 bases, 12 bases remained unmatched. Germline loops: CDR1 SQVTM, CDR2 ANQGSEA. CDR3 length: 17 residues. CDR3 sequence reads: CSVEMGTGGFAGNIQYF. CDR3 bases: TGCAGCGTTGAAATGGGGACAGGGGGCTTCGCCGGCAACATTCAGTACTTC.

V is TRBV10-2 and J is TRBJ2-7, with 11 bases aligning to TRBD2. Germline V gene lookup returns CDR1 WSHSY and CDR2 SAAADI. Germline trimming cut 6 bases from V and 3 bases from J; bases unmatched to any gene: 4. The CDR3 totals 14 residues. The CDR3 DNA follows: TGCGCCAGCAGGGAGACTAGCGGGATCTACGAGCAGTACTTC. It translates to CASRETSGIYEQYF.

This clone was counted a single time. The chain uses TRBV18 and TRBJ2-6; D not certain. There are 18 residues in the CDR3. V was clipped by 2 bases and J by 4 bases, with 18 bases between them. Germline V gene lookup returns CDR1 KGHSH and CDR2 LQKENI. CDR3 nucleotides: TGTGCCAGCTCACCAATCTCTCGATTCGATACAGGGGCCAACGTCCTGACTTTC. It encodes CASSPISRFDTGANVLTF.

The chain recombines TRBV30 with TRBJ2-4, with D possibly TRBD2 on 6 matching bases. Germline CDR1 reads GTSNPN; CDR2 reads SVGIG (reference sequence). The CDR3 spans 15 residues. Trimming cost V 4 bases and J 0 bases, with 13 bases left between them. The CDR3 loop is CAWMGGTLAKNIQYF. CDR3 coding DNA: TGTGCCTGGATGGGGGGAACCCTAGCCAAAAACATTCAGTACTTC.

Note on this clone: The junction does not match germline at one end; this may be a read error. The chain links TRBV29-1 to TRBJ2-1; D may be TRBD1 (5 bases). The germline CDR1 and CDR2 sequences are SQVTM and ANQGSEA. CDR3 length: 14 amino acids. CDR3 bases: TGCAGCGTGGAAGACAAAGGGGTTGGCGATGAGCAGTTCTTC. It specifies CSVEDKGVGDEQFF.

In its sample, this clone was seen once. The chain has TRBV29-1 and TRBJ2-5, with D possibly being TRBD1 or TRBD2 (5 bases each). Trimming shortened V by 2 bases and J by 4 bases, and 20 bases separated the two germline ends. Germline values: CDR1 SQVTM, CDR2 ANQGSEA. The CDR3 has 16 amino acids. The CDR3 DNA is TGCAGCGTTGAAAAATACCGGGACGGGGTGGGAGAGACCCAGTACTTC. It codes for CSVEKYRDGVGETQYF.

The chain employs TRBV6-1 and TRBJ1-4; D ambiguous. Trimming took 6 bases from V and 2 from J, leaving 10 bases between them. Germline values: CDR1 MNHNS, CDR2 SASEGT. The CDR3 contains 14 residues. In nucleotides, the CDR3 is TGTGCCAGCAGGGCTGTGGGGACTAATGAAAAACTGTTTTTT. It translates to CASRAVGTNEKLFF.

This clone was counted once. This chain uses TRBV12-5 with TRBJ1-5; 9 nucleotides match TRBD1. The CDR3 sequence is 21 residues long. The germline CDR1 and CDR2 sequences are LGHNT and FRNRAP. The V and J ends lost 7 bases and 3 bases, in that order; junction bases with no gene match: 25. For the CDR3, the DNA is TGTGCTAGTGCCCTGCAATCGCTTCGTACCCTGGACAGGGGCCTCAATCAGCCCCAGCATTTT. Translating gives CASALQSLRTLDRGLNQPQHF. Variable domain in full (rest from reference TRBV12-5 and TRBJ1-5): DARVTQTPRHKVTEMGQEVTMRCQPILGHNTVFWYRQTMMQGLELLAYFRNRAPLDDSGMPKDRFSAEMPDATLATLKIQPSEPRDSAVYFCASALQSLRTLDRGLNQPQHFGDGTRLSIL.